This T cell receptor beta chain was captured in a study of synovial regulatory T cells in juvenile arthritis. On this clone: Its specificity is not known.

The study, taken as a whole, reports: Synovial Treg CDR3 sequences overlapped more with iaTregs than other circulating Tregs.

Assay: immunoSEQ multiplex PCR; the TCRdb copy retains only in-frame clones and omits some. This sample's table has about 10,000 clones. The sequence derives from a donor between 2 and 29 years old with juvenile idiopathic arthritis. The sample comprised Treg cells from blood. Stated subset: remaining (HLA-DR-negative) circulating blood Treg cells.

CDR3: CASSEIRVLDGYTF. The chain carries TRBV6-1 and TRBJ1-2. Germline V gene data show CDR1 as MNHNS and CDR2 as SASEGT. This CDR3 has 14 residues. DNA is not on record.